This T cell receptor (beta chain) was sequenced during a study of cytomegalovirus exposure and HLA in healthy donors. Germline V gene data show CDR1 as SGHRS and CDR2 as YFSETQ. This CDR3 comprises 14 residues. Trimming pared 0 bases from V and 2 bases from J, leaving 8 bases between. In this sample, this clone turned up a few times. PCR employed 60 Vbeta and 13 Jbeta primers. Clones were read by immunoSEQ multiplex PCR, and TCRdb kept only the in-frame ones, dropping some. There are around 60,000 clones in the sample; 65% to 75% occur only once, and nearly 25% lies in the top ten. The receptor's source is a man between 50 and 59 years old in good health and CMV-seropositive. V and J are TRBV5-1 and TRBJ1-2; D may be TRBD1 (6 bases). Sequencing was performed on PBMCs. CDR3 sequence reads: CASSLDQGNYGYTF. In DNA, the CDR3 is TGCGCCAGCAGCTTGGATCAGGGGAACTATGGCTACACCTTC.